This passage covers 15 T cell receptor beta chains from one sample sequenced in a study of identical twins. Each CDR3 protein gets one entry after TCRdb re-called the 5' RACE reads with MiXCR. The sample has more than 200,000 distinct CDR3 sequences; roughly 9.4% are singletons. The sequenced sample consisted of memory (CD45RO+) T cells sorted from blood. These receptors were collected from a woman between 18 and 29 years old in good health.

V and J are TRBV20-1 and TRBJ2-1, with D unclear. The ends were cut back, 5 bases at V and 1 base at J, with 6 bases in the middle. Per the germline V gene, CDR1 is DFQATT and CDR2 is SNEGSKA (reference sequence). This CDR3 comprises 12 residues. The chain's CDR3 is CSALVSYNEQFF. DNA of the CDR3: TGCAGTGCTCTCGTATCCTACAATGAGCAGTTCTTC.

V usage is TRBV18 and J usage is TRBJ2-3; unclear D gene. The CDR3 totals 13 residues. Germline CDR1 is KGHSH and CDR2 is LQKENI. Trimming cost V 5 bases and J 2 bases, with 8 bases left between them. The CDR3 DNA reads as TGTGCCAGCTCAGTACGACACACAGATACGCAGTATTTT. Translation: CASSVRHTDTQYF.

The rearrangement links TRBV15 to TRBJ2-3; D may be TRBD1 (6 bases). V lost 4 bases, J lost 4 bases, and 12 bases lay in between. CDR1 and CDR2 from the germline V gene are LNHNV and YYDKDF (reference sequence). The CDR3 is 14 amino acids. The CDR3, as DNA: TGTGCCACCAGCAACCTACAGGGAGCAGATACGCAGTATTTT. Translated: CATSNLQGADTQYF.

This clonotype was observed many times. The chain combines TRBV12-3 or TRBV12-4 with TRBJ2-3; D gene uncertain. This CDR3 region has 16 residues. The V end lost 1 base, the J end lost 0 bases, and 11 bases lay between the germline ends. The CDR3 is CASSLGGISSTDTQYF. The CDR3 bases are TGTGCCAGCAGTTTAGGTGGGATTTCTAGCACAGATACGCAGTATTTT.

This clonotype was found a few times. The chain links TRBV5-1 to TRBJ2-3; possibly TRBD2 for D (7 bases). The CDR3 is 18 residues long. The ends were cut back, 4 bases at V and 3 bases at J, with 24 bases in the middle. From germline, CDR1 is SGHRS and CDR2 YFSETQ. CDR3 bases: TGCGCCAGCAGCCGAAATTGGGTAGGGGGGGTCGTGACAGATACGCAGTATTTT. This gives the protein CASSRNWVGGVVTDTQYF.

The chain recombines TRBV5-1 with TRBJ2-7, with D perhaps TRBD2 (6 bases). The CDR3 has 20 residues. Germline values: CDR1 SGHRS, CDR2 YFSETQ. The V end was cut by 0 bases, the J end by 0 bases, with 25 bases between. CDR3 DNA sequence: TGCGCCAGCAGCTTGGGGGAGGTTGAAGGACACCTAACATACTCCTACGAGCAGTACTTC. It encodes CASSLGEVEGHLTYSYEQYF.

In its sample, this clonotype was seen a few times. The rearrangement uses TRBV6-2 or TRBV6-3 and TRBJ1-6; D may be TRBD1 (5 bases). Germline loops: CDR1 MNHEY, CDR2 SVGEGT. The CDR3 runs 17 residues. With 2 bases removed from V and 0 bases from J, the gap between germline ends came to 11 bases. The CDR3 nucleotides are TGTGCCAGCAGTTACGGGGACCGCGTCTCCTATAATTCACCCCTCCACTTT. Its protein is CASSYGDRVSYNSPLHF.

A few counts support this clonotype. J is TRBJ1-5 and V is TRBV19; D is unclear. The germline V gene encodes CDR1 LNHDA and CDR2 SQIVND (reference sequence). The CDR3 has 14 amino acids. The V end was cut by 3 bases, the J end by 1 base, with 7 bases between. CDR3: CASSMGRSNQPQHF. DNA of the CDR3: TGTGCCAGTAGTATGGGTCGCAGCAATCAGCCCCAGCATTTT.

There are a few counts of this clonotype. This chain links TRBV20-1 with TRBJ2-4; D perhaps matches TRBD2 (5 bases). The V gene lost 0 bases and the J gene lost 0 bases, with 12 bases spanning the gap. CDR1 DFQATT and CDR2 SNEGSKA come from the germline V gene (reference sequence). This CDR3 spans 16 amino acids. CDR3 coding DNA: TGCAGTGCTAGAGACTATCGAGGGCAAGCCAAAAACATTCAGTACTTC. Translating gives CSARDYRGQAKNIQYF.

This clonotype has only a few counts. The genes are TRBV20-1 and TRBJ1-1; D possibly corresponds to TRBD1 (6 bases). The CDR3 has 15 amino acids. Germline CDR1 is DFQATT and CDR2 is SNEGSKA (reference sequence). Trimming pared 6 bases from V and 11 bases from J, leaving 28 bases between. The CDR3 DNA reads TGCAGTGCCACTGTCCCCGGGACACCCACAACGCGGGCTTTCTTT. Protein product: CSATVPGTPTTRAFF.

The genes are TRBV5-5 and TRBJ1-1, with TRBD1 identical over 7 bases. This CDR3 is built from 15 residues. The ends lost 3 bases at V and 8 bases at J; junction bases unmatched: 13. CDR1 SGHKS and CDR2 YYEKEE come from the germline V gene (reference sequence). Written as DNA, the CDR3 is TGTGCCAGCAGCTGGAGTTGGGGACAGCTATCAGAAGCTTTCTTT. It is translated as CASSWSWGQLSEAFF.

The table lists this clonotype with many counts. The chain joins TRBV20-1 to TRBJ1-5; 7 nucleotides match TRBD1. The CDR3 sequence is 13 residues long. Germline CDR1 DFQATT, CDR2 SNEGSKA (reference sequence). The ends lost 6 bases at V and 3 bases at J; junction bases unmatched: 5. The chain's CDR3 is CSATGQFNQPQHF. Here the CDR3 DNA reads TGCAGTGCCACGGGACAGTTCAATCAGCCCCAGCATTTT.

This clonotype was seen only a few times. The chain uses TRBV5-1 and TRBJ2-3; 8 bases align to TRBD2. J was trimmed by 1 base and V by 0 bases; bases with no gene match: 7. Germline V lookup: CDR1 SGHRS, CDR2 YFSETQ. The CDR3 sequence is 17 residues long. The CDR3 protein is CASSLAPRGGGTDTQYF. CDR3 DNA: TGCGCCAGCAGCTTGGCCCCCCGGGGGGGAGGCACAGATACGCAGTATTTT.

This clonotype was picked up many times. The chain recombines TRBV5-8 with TRBJ2-3; 8 bases align to TRBD1. Trimming took 0 bases from V and 4 from J; bases not matched to a gene: 4. The CDR3 sequence is 15 residues long. The germline V gene encodes CDR1 SGHTS and CDR2 YDEGEE. CDR3 sequence: CASSLGQGAADTQYF. The CDR3 DNA is TGTGCCAGCAGCTTGGGGCAGGGGGCGGCAGATACGCAGTATTTT.

V and J are TRBV9 and TRBJ2-3; D is unresolved. This CDR3 is 16 amino acids long. Germline CDR1 reads SGDLS; CDR2 reads YYNGEE. V gave up 1 base and J gave up 6 bases, with 18 bases separating them. The CDR3 DNA reads as TGTGCCAGCAGCGTATCCACAGTCGACCCTCGGGATACGCAGTATTTT. Translation gives CASSVSTVDPRDTQYF.